These 15 T cell receptor beta chains originate from one sample sequenced in a study of T cell clonality in common variable immunodeficiency (dated by TCRdb to between 2014 and 2016). The research as a whole found: Fewer deletions and N-nucleotide insertions were reportedly observed in CVID TCRbeta sequences, and highly modified clones with 13 or more V deletions were reportedly absent from CVID TCRbeta sequences.

Their cognate antigens are unknown. The protocol used for the library was the immunoSEQ multiplex PCR assay. TCRdb took over this immuneACCESS table, retaining in-frame rearrangements with V and J assigned. Such tables are incomplete; in checked studies, under half of the missing clones stem from an unresolved V gene, and the remainder is unexplained. The table records more than 25,000 clones for this sample, and not one of them appears only once. The top ten constitute more than 3.5% of the sample. Sequenced: peripheral blood mononuclear cells. Source of these receptors: a human donor with common variable immunodeficiency.

This clone has ten or more counts. The CDR3 end lies 3 residues beyond the end of the read and is filled in from the germline J gene. The gene calls are TRBV5-1 and TRBJ1-1, with D unresolved. The V gene's germline CDR1 is SGHRS and CDR2 YFSETQ. V was trimmed by 5 bases and J by 1 base, leaving 21 bases between them. The CDR3 consists of 17 residues. CDR3 protein: CASRKAVSEVGNTEAFF. CDR3 bases read: TGCGCCAGCAGAAAAGCGGTATCGGAGGTGGGGAACACTGAA.

This clone was counted ten times or more. The sequence runs out 3 residues before the end of the CDR3; the remainder is reconstructed from the germline J gene. The gene calls are TRBV12-3 or TRBV12-4 and TRBJ1-1; 7 nucleotides line up with TRBD1. The junction had 8 bases not matched to a gene; V was cut back by 4 bases and J by 3 bases. CDR3 size: 15 residues. The CDR3 protein is CASSSQQGTHTEAFF. The sequenced CDR3 bases are TGTGCCAGCAGTTCCCAACAGGGGACTCACACTGAA.

This clone was seen repeatedly, ten times or more. Read data end 3 residues before the CDR3 end; the end is taken from the germline J gene. Additional DNA sequences in this sample encode the identical CDR3. The rearrangement joins TRBV5-1 to TRBJ1-1; D is unresolved. The V and J ends lost 0 bases and 2 bases respectively, with 5 bases between them. The V gene's germline CDR1 is SGHRS and CDR2 YFSETQ. This CDR3 spans 13 amino acids. CDR3 sequence reads: CASSLVVNTEAFF. The sequenced CDR3 bases are TGCGCCAGCAGCTTGGTCGTCAACACTGAA.

This clone has more than one count but fewer than ten. The CDR3 extends 3 residues past the end of the read, so its final part is completed from the germline J gene. This chain joins TRBV19 and TRBJ2-7; a weak D match, TRBD1 (6 bases). Germline V gene data show CDR1 as LNHDA and CDR2 as SQIVND (reference sequence). This CDR3 comprises 15 residues. Trimming left V 10 bases short and J 0 bases short, with 19 bases between. CDR3 region: CATSRTVSLSYEQYF. The part of the CDR3 DNA that was read is TGTGCCACCAGTAGGACAGTGTCCCTCTCCTACGAG.

This clone has at least ten counts. The CDR3 end falls 3 residues outside the read, so it is completed with the germline J gene. This chain joins TRBV7-9 and TRBJ2-7; 7 bases align to TRBD1. The CDR3 contains 14 residues. Germline V gene data show CDR1 as SEHNR and CDR2 as FQNEAQ (reference sequence). V dropped 5 bases and J dropped 3; count of bases not matched to a gene: 7. This CDR3 is CASSQPGQIYEQYF. Incomplete CDR3 DNA: TGTGCCAGCAGCCAACCGGGACAGATCTACGAG. Drawing the rest from reference TRBV7-9 and TRBJ2-7, the complete variable domain is DTGVSQNPRHKITKRGQNVTFRCDPISEHNRLYWYRQTLGQGPEFLTYFQNEAQLEKSRLLSDRFSAERPKGSFSTLEIQRTEQGDSAMYLCASSQPGQIYEQYFGPGTRLTVT.

In this sample, this clone is medium-sized. Coverage ceases 3 residues before the CDR3 finishes, and the germline J gene fills in the end. This sequence joins TRBV11-3 and TRBJ2-1; TRBD1 aligns across 9 bases. The CDR3 spans 15 residues. CDR1 is SGHNT and CDR2 is YENEEA in the germline V gene. Unmatched junction bases numbered 3, after V lost 2 bases and J lost 4 bases. CDR3 sequence reads: CASSLRQGDYNEQFF. CDR3 DNA, as far as it was read: TGTGCCAGCAGCTTACGACAGGGGGATTACAATGAG.

The table lists this clone with many counts. The CDR3 extends 3 residues past the end of the read, so its final part is completed from the germline J gene. The rearrangement links TRBV28 to TRBJ2-7, with TRBD1 matching 8 bases. The J segment lost 5 bases and the V segment lost 3 bases, leaving 9 bases of the junction unmatched. The length of the CDR3 is 15 residues. Germline V lookup: CDR1 MDHEN, CDR2 SYDVKM. The CDR3 sequence is CASSFGRGRANEQYF. The sequenced CDR3 bases are TGTGCCAGCAGTTTTGGCAGGGGGCGCGCAAACGAG.

A few counts support this clone. The read comes to an end 3 residues before the CDR3 does, leaving the germline J gene to fill in the end. J is TRBJ2-2 and V is TRBV7-6, with TRBD2 matching 7 bases. The CDR3 is 15 amino acids. V trimming: 2 bases; J trimming: 5 bases; junction bases outside the gene matches: 5. The germline gives CDR1 SGHVS, CDR2 FNYEAQ. Here the CDR3 reads CASSLRGSGTGELFF. CDR3 DNA, as far as it was read: TGTGCCAGCAGCTTACGCGGGAGTGGGACCGGGGAG. Variable domain in full (rest from reference TRBV7-6 and TRBJ2-2): GAGVSQSPRYKVTKRGQDVALRCDPISGHVSLYWYRQALGQGPEFLTYFNYEAQQDKSGLPNDRFSAERPEGSISTLTIQRTEQRDSAMYRCASSLRGSGTGELFFGEGSRLTVL.

There are many counts of this clone. The read stops 3 residues short of the end of the CDR3; the missing end is completed from the germline J gene. The chain uses TRBV5-1 and TRBJ2-2; D perhaps matches TRBD1 (6 bases). Germline CDR1 is SGHRS and CDR2 is YFSETQ. CDR3 length: 13 residues. V shed 2 bases and J shed 8 bases, with 10 bases lying between them. CDR3 bases read: TGCGCCAGCAGCTTTAACAGGGCAGGGGAG. It codes for CASSFNRAGE. The complete CDR3 reads CASSFNRAGELFF.

This clone was seen repeatedly, ten times or more. The CDR3 end lies 3 residues beyond the end of the read and is filled in from the germline J gene. This sequence joins TRBV5-1 and TRBJ1-1; 9 bases line up with TRBD1. Germline V lookup: CDR1 SGHRS, CDR2 YFSETQ. V shed 7 bases, J shed 5 bases, and the junction held 6 bases outside the gene matches. This CDR3 spans 13 amino acids. CDR3: CASAGQGATEAFF. The covered CDR3 bases are TGCGCCAGCGCGGGACAGGGTGCGACTGAA.

Ten or more counts support this clone. Read coverage stops 3 residues before the CDR3 terminus; the germline J gene supplies the remainder. V is TRBV20-1 and J is TRBJ1-5; 9 nucleotides agree with TRBD1. Germline-derived CDR1 and CDR2 are DFQATT and SNEGSKA (reference sequence). This CDR3 region has 14 residues. V shed 3 bases and J 4 bases; nucleotides not matched to a gene: 4. The chain's CDR3 is CSASRGQGNQPQHF. The sequenced CDR3 bases are TGCAGTGCTAGTAGGGGACAGGGTAATCAGCCC.

This clone was recorded at least ten times. The read ends 3 residues early relative to the CDR3; the germline J gene fills the gap. The rearrangement joins TRBV18 to TRBJ2-2, with D maybe TRBD1 (6 bases). This CDR3 has 16 residues. Germline CDR1 is KGHSH and CDR2 is LQKENI. V lost 1 base and J lost 6, with 15 bases in between. The sequenced CDR3 bases are TGTGCCAGCTCACCACTTGGAGGAGCAGGGGCCGGGGAG. Translating gives CASSPLGGAGAGE. The complete CDR3 sequence is CASSPLGGAGAGELFF.

There are many counts of this clone. The read terminates 3 residues ahead of where the CDR3 ends, so the germline J gene completes it. The gene calls are TRBV29-1 and TRBJ1-1; maybe TRBD1 (6 bases). This CDR3 comprises 13 residues. Germline assignment: CDR1 SQVTM and CDR2 ANQGSEA. CDR3 in amino acids: CSVLSGVQKEAFF. The covered CDR3 bases are TGCAGCGTTCTTTCAGGGGTCCAGAAAGAA.

There are many counts of this clone. The sequenced fragment ends 3 residues before the CDR3 boundary, so the rest is inferred from the germline J gene. The chain employs TRBV5-1 and TRBJ2-7; possible D gene TRBD2, 5 bases. V lost 1 base, J lost 1 base, and 15 bases lay in between. CDR3 length equals 16 residues. Looked up from germline, CDR1 is SGHRS and CDR2 is YFSETQ. The sequenced CDR3 bases are TGCGCCAGCAGCTTGACGAGACTACGATTGTCCTACGAG. It encodes CASSLTRLRLSYE. From start to end, the CDR3 is CASSLTRLRLSYEQYF.

This clone was seen repeatedly, ten times or more. The read falls 3 residues short of the CDR3 end, and the missing part is taken from the germline J gene. The chain has TRBV20-1 and TRBJ1-2; 10 bases are a match to TRBD1. V was pared by 6 bases and J by 5 bases, with 3 bases of the junction left unmatched. This CDR3 spans 12 amino acids. Per the germline V gene, CDR1 is DFQATT and CDR2 is SNEGSKA (reference sequence). The covered CDR3 bases are TGCAGTGCCGGGACAGGGGAATATGGC. Translated: CSAGTGEYG. The entire CDR3 is CSAGTGEYGYTF.